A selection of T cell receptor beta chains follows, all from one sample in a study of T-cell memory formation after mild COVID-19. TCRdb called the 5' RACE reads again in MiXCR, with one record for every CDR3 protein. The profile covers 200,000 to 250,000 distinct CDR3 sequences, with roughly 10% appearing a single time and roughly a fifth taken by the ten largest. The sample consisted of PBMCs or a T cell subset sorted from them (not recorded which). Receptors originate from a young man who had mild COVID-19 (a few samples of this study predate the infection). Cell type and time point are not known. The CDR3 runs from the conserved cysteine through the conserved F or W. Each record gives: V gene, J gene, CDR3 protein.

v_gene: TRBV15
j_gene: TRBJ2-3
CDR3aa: CATSSYSHTQYF

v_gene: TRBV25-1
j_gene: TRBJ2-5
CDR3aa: CASARGQSYQETQYF

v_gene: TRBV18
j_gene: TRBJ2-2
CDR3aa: CASSRGPNTGELFF

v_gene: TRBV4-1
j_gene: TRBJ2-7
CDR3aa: CASSQEWPTPEQYF

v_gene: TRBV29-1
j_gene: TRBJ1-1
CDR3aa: CSVEGGYEAFF

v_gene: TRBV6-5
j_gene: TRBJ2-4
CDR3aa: CASSHSGVENIQYF

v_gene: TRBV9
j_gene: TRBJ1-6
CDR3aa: CASSEMTDHASPLHF

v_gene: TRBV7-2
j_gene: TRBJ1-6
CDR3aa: CASSLIMGAGVRETLNF

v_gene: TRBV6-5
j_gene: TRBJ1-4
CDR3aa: CASWTTGDNEKLFF

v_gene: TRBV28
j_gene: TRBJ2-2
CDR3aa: CASNLNRGRTGELFF

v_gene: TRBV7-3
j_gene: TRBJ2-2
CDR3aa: CASSRTGGTGELFF

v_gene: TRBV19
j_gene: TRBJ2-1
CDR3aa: CASSGLAYNEQFF

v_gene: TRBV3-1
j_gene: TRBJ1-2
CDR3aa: CASSQGGLLGYTF

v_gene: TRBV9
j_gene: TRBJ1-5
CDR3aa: CASSRAGGHQPQHF

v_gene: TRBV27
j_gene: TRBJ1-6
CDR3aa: CAAGRAGYSYNSPLHF

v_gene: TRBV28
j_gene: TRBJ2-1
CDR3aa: CASSLLGTEQFF

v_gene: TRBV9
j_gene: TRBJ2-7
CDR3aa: CASSVFSGGAFYEQYF

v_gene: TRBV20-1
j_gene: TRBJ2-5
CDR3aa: CSAYRPLAGGQETQYF

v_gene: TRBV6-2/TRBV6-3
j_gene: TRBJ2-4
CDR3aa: CASTSGGPNIQYF

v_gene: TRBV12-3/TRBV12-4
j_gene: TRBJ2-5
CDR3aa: CAGGTSGGDETQYF

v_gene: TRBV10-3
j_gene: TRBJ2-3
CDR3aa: CAISVNRESADTQYF

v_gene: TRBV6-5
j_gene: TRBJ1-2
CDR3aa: CASSYSGRSTYGYTF

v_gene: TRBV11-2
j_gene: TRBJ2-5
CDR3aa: CASSLRVGLDGTQYF

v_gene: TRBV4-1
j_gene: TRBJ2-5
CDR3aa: CASSHPDSVSAQYF

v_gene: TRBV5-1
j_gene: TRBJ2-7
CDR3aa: CASSFGTAPVAEQYF

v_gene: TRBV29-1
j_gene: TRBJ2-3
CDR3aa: CSARLAPFADTQYF

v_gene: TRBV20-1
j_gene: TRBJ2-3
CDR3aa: CSASSLAASPWDTQYF

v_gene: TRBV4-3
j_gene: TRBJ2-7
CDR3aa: CASSHGGGYEQYF

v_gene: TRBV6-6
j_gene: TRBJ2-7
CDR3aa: CASSRTLAGSSYEQYF

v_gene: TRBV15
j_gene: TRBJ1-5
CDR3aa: CATSRDGGYNQPQHF

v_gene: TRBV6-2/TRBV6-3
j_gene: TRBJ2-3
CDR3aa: CASSYSAEITDTQYF

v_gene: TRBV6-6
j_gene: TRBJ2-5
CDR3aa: CASSYSVETQYF

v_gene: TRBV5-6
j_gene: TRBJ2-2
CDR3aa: CASSFPPGTNTGELFF

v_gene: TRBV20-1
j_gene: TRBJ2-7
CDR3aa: CSALPDRGLSYEQYF